This T cell receptor (beta chain) was profiled in a study of blood T cell repertoires in COVID-19. Study-wide background: The origin of the acute and convalescent COVID-19 samples was the United States, Italy and Spain. PBMCs, B-cell-depleted T cells, or T cells provided the cDNA or gDNA that made up the material.

The CDR3 has 15 residues. Germline CDR1 LNHDA, CDR2 SQIVND (reference sequence). V lost 5 bases, J lost 6 bases, and 5 bases stayed unmatched. Source study methods: Reference gene primer amplification gave nucleated cell count estimates. Generated by immunoSEQ multiplex PCR, the TCRdb table keeps only in-frame clones and is missing some. That table supplies the V and J calls and clone size; D and trimming were determined from the DNA. The repertoire holds approximately 250,000 clones, with 86% as singletons. The receptor was isolated from a man aged 40-55 years with active or convalescent COVID-19. The sample was peripheral blood. The genes are TRBV19 and TRBJ1-5, with 12 bases aligning to TRBD1. The CDR3 reads CASSLGTGGIQPQHF. The CDR3 DNA sequence: TGTGCCAGTAGTTTGGGGACAGGGGGCATTCAGCCCCAGCATTTT.